This entry concerns a single T cell receptor beta chain. Antigen: not known. Profiled with immunoSEQ multiplex PCR; TCRdb holds only in-frame clones, not every one. The sample holds 50,000 to 60,000 clones; more than 60% are singletons and the top ten take approximately 16%. The data were obtained in a study of vaccination effects on CD4 cells after COVID-19. Antigen-specific CD4+ T cells were expanded (with viral peptide pools) by the ViraFEST assay ahead of sequencing. The authors isolated CD4+ T cells after about eleven days of culture. All vaccine recipients tested negative for nucleocapsid antibodies and had never contracted SARS-CoV-2 infection. The CDR3 is 16 amino acids. Trimming took 0 bases from V and 2 from J; bases not matched to a gene: 3. Germline CDR1 and CDR2: LGHNA and YNFKEQ. Study-level results: Cross-reaction with common cold coronaviruses was seen in only 1 of 255 vaccine-induced clones from healthy vaccinees. In the study, convalescent patients were few, and early post-infection timepoints were absent.

The starting material was CD4+ T cells from PBMCs cultured with SARS-CoV-2 spike peptides, obtained before COVID-19 vaccination. The chain combines TRBV4-2 with TRBJ2-3; 9 bases map to TRBD1. This sequence was found in a human donor who received a COVID-19 vaccine. The CDR3 region has the DNA TGTGCCAGCAGCCAAGAGCGGACAGGGGCCACAGATACGCAGTATTTT. Translating it yields CASSQERTGATDTQYF.